Listed here are 9 T cell receptor beta chains from one sample, sequenced in a study of T cell changes during pregnancy in multiple sclerosis. Assay used: immunoSEQ multiplex PCR; TCRdb lists only in-frame clones, some missing. The sample records tens of thousands of clones, approximately 90% being singletons. This material consisted of CD4+ T cells from peripheral blood mononuclear cells, taken in the second trimester of pregnancy. All receptors come from a female donor with multiple sclerosis, enrolled in a pregnancy study.

The chain recombines TRBV28 with TRBJ1-1; unclear D gene. V was cut by 3 bases and J by 6 bases, with 11 bases left in between. The CDR3 runs 13 residues. Germline V CDR1 and CDR2: MDHEN, SYDVKM. Here the CDR3 DNA reads TGTGCCAGCAGTTTCCCGGCCGGGGCTGAAGCTTTCTTT. Its translation: CASSFPAGAEAFF.

The chain employs TRBV5-1 and TRBJ1-2, with 8 bases aligning to TRBD1. Germline V gene sequence: CDR1 SGHRS, CDR2 YFSETQ. With 4 bases clipped from V and 8 bases from J, the junction kept 10 bases outside the gene matches. The CDR3 is made up of 14 amino acids. CDR3 sequence reads: CASSPTDRVSGYTF. CDR3 coding DNA: TGCGCCAGCAGCCCGACGGACAGGGTGAGCGGCTACACCTTC.

The chain joins TRBV5-1 to TRBJ2-5; 11 bases fit TRBD2. Germline V lookup: CDR1 SGHRS, CDR2 YFSETQ. The CDR3 totals 15 residues. V lost 3 bases to trimming and J lost 9 bases; unmatched junction nucleotides: 10. The CDR3 sequence is CASSSGTSGSGAQYF. The CDR3 DNA is TGCGCCAGCAGCTCCGGGACTAGCGGTTCGGGGGCCCAGTACTTC.

The chain has TRBV5-8 and TRBJ2-3; TRBD2 is a possible D gene (5 bases). V gave up 6 bases and J gave up 3 bases, with 17 bases separating them. CDR1 is SGHTS and CDR2 is YDEGEE in the germline V gene. The CDR3 runs to 15 residues. The CDR3 reads CASTTDRTGTDTQYF. The DNA for the CDR3 is TGTGCCAGCACCACCGATAGGACGGGAACAGATACGCAGTATTTT.

The V gene is TRBV19, the J gene TRBJ1-1; D remains unclear. With 4 bases removed from V and 0 bases from J, the gap between germline ends came to 21 bases. Germline V CDR1 and CDR2: LNHDA, SQIVND (reference sequence). The CDR3 is 18 amino acids. The CDR3 spells CASSTGLGSMAMNTEAFF. CDR3 in DNA: TGTGCCAGTAGTACCGGACTTGGATCGATGGCTATGAACACTGAAGCTTTCTTT.

The chain has TRBV20-1 and TRBJ1-1; no firm D call. V was trimmed by 5 bases and J by 1 base, leaving 5 bases between them. The CDR3 contains 11 residues. Germline CDR1 DFQATT, CDR2 SNEGSKA (reference sequence). The CDR3 nucleotides read TGCAGTGCTCGGAGGAACACTGAAGCTTTCTTT. Its translation is CSARRNTEAFF.

The genes are TRBV29-1 and TRBJ1-1; D is unresolved. This CDR3 is built from 12 residues. V lost 6 bases and J lost 8, with 16 bases in between. From germline, CDR1 is SQVTM and CDR2 ANQGSEA. The CDR3 bases are TGCAGCGTCCTCCCAGGTATTGGGGAAGCTTTCTTT. Its translation is CSVLPGIGEAFF.

This clone was seen more than once but under ten times. The chain recombines TRBV2 with TRBJ1-1, with a possible D match to TRBD1 (5 bases). Germline V gene data show CDR1 as SNHLY and CDR2 as FYNNEI. Trimming left V 1 base short and J 8 bases short, with 8 bases between. The length of the CDR3 is 12 residues. The CDR3 spells CASSEEGREAFF. The CDR3 DNA reads TGTGCCAGCAGTGAAGAGGGGAGGGAAGCTTTCTTT.

This clone was picked up one time. This chain connects TRBV6-1 to TRBJ2-3; possible D gene TRBD2, 7 bases. The germline CDR1 and CDR2 sequences are MNHNS and SASEGT. This CDR3 region has 15 residues. V dropped 1 base and J dropped 5 bases, with 13 bases sitting between them. As DNA, the CDR3 is TGTGCCAGCAGTGAAGAGGGGGGGCGCTTAGATACGCAGTATTTT. This gives the protein CASSEEGGRLDTQYF.